This TCR beta chain was sequenced during a study of blood T cell repertoires in COVID-19. Trimming pared 5 bases from V and 5 bases from J, leaving 12 bases between. Germline V gives CDR1 LNHDA, CDR2 SQIVND (reference sequence). The CDR3 contains 13 residues. The method was immunoSEQ multiplex PCR; TCRdb's version includes in-frame clones alone and lacks a portion of them. This repertoire shows under 300,000 clones, about 93% found once; its top ten account for around 2%. The study recruited people aged roughly 18 to 100 years across around 23 US areas. Two negative PCRs, clearance, or symptom resolution had been documented for recovered Cohort 3 donors.

The TCR originated in a woman aged 18-30 years who had recovered from COVID-19. The chain combines TRBV19 with TRBJ1-2; D perhaps matches TRBD1 (6 bases). The specimen sequenced was PBMCs or T cells enriched from blood (not recorded which). The CDR3: CASSVTGTYGYTF. Written as DNA, the CDR3 is TGTGCCAGTAGTGTGACCGGGACATATGGCTACACCTTC.